This TCR beta chain is drawn from a study of T cell changes during pregnancy in multiple sclerosis. This table comes from immunoSEQ multiplex PCR, and its TCRdb copy is limited to in-frame clones, with some not included. The sample consists of 35,000 or so clones, 70% to 90% of them appearing once. V lost 4 bases and J 4 bases, leaving 14 bases between the germline ends. The CDR3 totals 15 residues. Germline V CDR1 and CDR2: SEHNR, FQNEAQ (reference sequence). This sequence originates from a female donor with multiple sclerosis, enrolled in a pregnancy study. The rearrangement uses TRBV7-9 and TRBJ2-1; TRBD2 might be the D (6 bases). The sample was CD4+ T cells from peripheral blood mononuclear cells, taken in the first trimester of pregnancy. The CDR3 sequence is CASSYNRGMYNEQFF. CDR3 coding DNA: TGTGCCAGCAGCTACAACCGGGGGATGTACAATGAGCAGTTCTTC.